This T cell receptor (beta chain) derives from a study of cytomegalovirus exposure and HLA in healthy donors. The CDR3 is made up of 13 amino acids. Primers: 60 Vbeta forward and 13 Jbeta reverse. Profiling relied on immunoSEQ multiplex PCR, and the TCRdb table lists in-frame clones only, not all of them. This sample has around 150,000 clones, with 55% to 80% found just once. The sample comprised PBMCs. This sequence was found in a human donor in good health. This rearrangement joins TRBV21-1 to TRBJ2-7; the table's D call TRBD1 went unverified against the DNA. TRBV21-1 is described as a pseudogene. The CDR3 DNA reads TGTGCCAAAACCGGGACAGTACTTCTCGAGCAGTACTTC. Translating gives CAKTGTVLLEQYF.